This record covers a single T cell receptor beta chain. These data come from a study of blood T cell repertoires in COVID-19. Across the whole study: Specimens from acute and convalescent COVID-19 originated in the United States, Italy and Spain. T cells, B-cell-depleted T cells, or PBMCs provided the cDNA or gDNA that served as material.

The CDR3 consists of 13 residues. CDR1 and CDR2 from the germline V gene are SGHRS and YFSETQ. Trimming stripped 4 bases from V and 8 bases from J, with 15 bases between. Enrolled through a virtual design, the participants were between roughly 18 and 95 years of age and came from under 30 US areas. The assay was immunoSEQ multiplex PCR, and TCRdb's table has in-frame clones only and misses some. The table includes approximately 330,000 clones, about 90% detected once. The sequenced material came from PBMCs or T cells enriched from blood (not recorded which). The source is a woman in her thirties who had recovered from COVID-19. J is TRBJ1-1 and V is TRBV5-1; TRBD1 might be the D (6 bases). This CDR3 reads CASSGWTEVEAFF. Here the CDR3 DNA reads TGCGCCAGCAGCGGTTGGACAGAAGTAGAAGCTTTCTTT.